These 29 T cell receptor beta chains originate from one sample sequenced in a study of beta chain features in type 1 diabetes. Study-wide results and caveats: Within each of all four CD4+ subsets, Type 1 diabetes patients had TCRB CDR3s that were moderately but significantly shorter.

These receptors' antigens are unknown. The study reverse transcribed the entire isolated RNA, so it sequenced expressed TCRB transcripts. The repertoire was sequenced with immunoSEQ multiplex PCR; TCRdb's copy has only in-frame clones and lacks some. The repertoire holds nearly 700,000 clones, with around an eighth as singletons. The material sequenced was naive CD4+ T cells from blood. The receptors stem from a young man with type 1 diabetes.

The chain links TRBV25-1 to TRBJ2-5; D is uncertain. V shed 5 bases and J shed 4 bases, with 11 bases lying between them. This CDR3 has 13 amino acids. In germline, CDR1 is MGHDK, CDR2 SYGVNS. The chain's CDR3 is CASSYAGRETQYF. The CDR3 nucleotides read TGTGCCAGCAGTTACGCAGGCCGAGAGACCCAGTACTTC.

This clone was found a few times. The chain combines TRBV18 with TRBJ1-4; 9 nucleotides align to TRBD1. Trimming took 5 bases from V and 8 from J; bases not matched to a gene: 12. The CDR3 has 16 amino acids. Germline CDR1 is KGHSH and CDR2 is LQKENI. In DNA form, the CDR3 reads TGTGCCAGCTCAACGACAAGACAGGGGGGCGTAGAAAAACTGTTTTTT. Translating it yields CASSTTRQGGVEKLFF.

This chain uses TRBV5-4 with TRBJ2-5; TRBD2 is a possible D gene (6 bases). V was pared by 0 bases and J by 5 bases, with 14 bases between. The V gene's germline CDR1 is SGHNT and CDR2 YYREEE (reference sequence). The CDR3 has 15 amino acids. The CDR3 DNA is TGTGCCAGCAGCTTGGCCTTGGGTAGCGGCGAGACCCAGTACTTC. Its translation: CASSLALGSGETQYF.

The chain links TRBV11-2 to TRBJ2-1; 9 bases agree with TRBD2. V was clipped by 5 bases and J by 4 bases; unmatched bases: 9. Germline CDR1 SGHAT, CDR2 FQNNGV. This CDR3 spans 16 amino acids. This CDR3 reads CASSPVALAGYNEQFF. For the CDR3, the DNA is TGTGCCAGCAGCCCCGTTGCTCTAGCGGGGTACAATGAGCAGTTCTTC.

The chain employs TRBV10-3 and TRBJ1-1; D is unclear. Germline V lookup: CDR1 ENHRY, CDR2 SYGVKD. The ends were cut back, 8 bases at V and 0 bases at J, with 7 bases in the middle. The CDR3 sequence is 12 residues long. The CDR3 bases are TGTGCCATCGGACTGATGAACACTGAAGCTTTCTTT. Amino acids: CAIGLMNTEAFF.

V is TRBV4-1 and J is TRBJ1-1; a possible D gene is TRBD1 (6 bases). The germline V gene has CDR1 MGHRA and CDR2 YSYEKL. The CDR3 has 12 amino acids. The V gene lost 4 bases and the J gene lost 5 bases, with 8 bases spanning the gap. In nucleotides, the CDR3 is TGCGCCAGCAGCCGGGGGGCGACTGAAGCTTTCTTT. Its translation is CASSRGATEAFF.

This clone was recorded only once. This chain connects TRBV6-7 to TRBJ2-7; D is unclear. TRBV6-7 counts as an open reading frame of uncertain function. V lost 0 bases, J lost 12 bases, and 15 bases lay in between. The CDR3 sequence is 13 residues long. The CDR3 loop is CASSYSSGSARYF. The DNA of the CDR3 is TGTGCCAGCAGTTACTCGTCGGGTAGTGCTCGGTACTTC.

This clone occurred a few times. This CDR3 is CASSGTQSGEAFF. The CDR3 DNA reads TGCGCCAGCAGCGGGACCCAAAGCGGTGAAGCTTTCTTT. V is TRBV5-1 and J is TRBJ1-1, with D maybe TRBD1 (5 bases). The CDR3 is 13 residues long. V dropped 4 bases and J dropped 7 bases, with 14 bases sitting between them. CDR1 is SGHRS and CDR2 is YFSETQ in the germline V gene.

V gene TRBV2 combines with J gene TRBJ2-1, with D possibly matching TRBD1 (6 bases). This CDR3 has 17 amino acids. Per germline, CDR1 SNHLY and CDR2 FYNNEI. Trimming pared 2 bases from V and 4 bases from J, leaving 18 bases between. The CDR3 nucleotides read TGTGCCAGCAGTGAACCAACTACAGGGTGGGGATACAATGAGCAGTTCTTC. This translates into CASSEPTTGWGYNEQFF.

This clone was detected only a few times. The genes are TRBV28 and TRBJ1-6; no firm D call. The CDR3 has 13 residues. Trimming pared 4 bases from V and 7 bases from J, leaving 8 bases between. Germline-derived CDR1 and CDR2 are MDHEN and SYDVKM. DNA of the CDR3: TGTGCCAGCAGTTCTCCCGGAAATTCACCCCTCCACTTT. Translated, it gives CASSSPGNSPLHF.

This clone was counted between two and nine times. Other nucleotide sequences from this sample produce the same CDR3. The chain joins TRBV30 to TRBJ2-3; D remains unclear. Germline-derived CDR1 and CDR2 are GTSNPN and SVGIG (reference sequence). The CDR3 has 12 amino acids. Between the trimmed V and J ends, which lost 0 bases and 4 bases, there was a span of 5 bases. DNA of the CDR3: TGTGCCTGGAGTGTGTCGGCAGATACGCAGTATTTT. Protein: CAWSVSADTQYF.

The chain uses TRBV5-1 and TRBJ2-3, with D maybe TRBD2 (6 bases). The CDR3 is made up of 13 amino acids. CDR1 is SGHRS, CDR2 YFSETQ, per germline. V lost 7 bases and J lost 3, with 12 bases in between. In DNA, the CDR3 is TGCGCCAGCCCTTGGGGGGTGACAGATACGCAGTATTTT. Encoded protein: CASPWGVTDTQYF.

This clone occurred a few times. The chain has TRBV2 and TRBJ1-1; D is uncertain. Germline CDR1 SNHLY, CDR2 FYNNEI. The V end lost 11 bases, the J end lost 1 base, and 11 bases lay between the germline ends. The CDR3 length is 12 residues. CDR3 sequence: CAHRLGNTEAFF. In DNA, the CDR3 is TGTGCCCACAGATTAGGGAACACTGAAGCTTTCTTT.

The CDR3 DNA is TGCGCCAGCAGTCAACCGACTAGCGGGGGGGAGACCCAGTACTTC. Its translation is CASSQPTSGGETQYF. The gene calls are TRBV23-1 and TRBJ2-5, with 13 bases lining up with TRBD2. TRBV23-1 is an ORF, and what it does is uncertain. V trimming: 2 bases; J trimming: 5 bases; junction bases outside the gene matches: 2. The CDR3 covers 15 residues.

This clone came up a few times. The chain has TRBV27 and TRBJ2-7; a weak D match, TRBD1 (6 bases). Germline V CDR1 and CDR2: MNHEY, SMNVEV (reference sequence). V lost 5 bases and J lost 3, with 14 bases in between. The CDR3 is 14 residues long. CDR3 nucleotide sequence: TGTGCCAGCAGTCTCACCCGACAGGACTACGAGCAGTACTTC. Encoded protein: CASSLTRQDYEQYF.

The CDR3 is CASSSQRNTEAFF. The DNA of the CDR3 is TGTGCCAGCAGCTCGCAGAGGAACACTGAAGCTTTCTTT. V and J are TRBV7-3 and TRBJ1-1; D call uncertain. The CDR3 contains 13 residues. CDR1 SGHTA and CDR2 FQGTGA come from the germline V gene. V was shortened by 4 bases and J by 1 base, with 7 bases between the two germline ends.

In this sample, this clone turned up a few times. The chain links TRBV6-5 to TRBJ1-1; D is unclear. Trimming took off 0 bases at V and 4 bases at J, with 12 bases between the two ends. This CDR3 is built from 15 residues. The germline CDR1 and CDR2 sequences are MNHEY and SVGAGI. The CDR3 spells CASSYSPDPSTEAFF. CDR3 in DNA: TGTGCCAGCAGTTACTCCCCGGACCCGAGCACTGAAGCTTTCTTT.

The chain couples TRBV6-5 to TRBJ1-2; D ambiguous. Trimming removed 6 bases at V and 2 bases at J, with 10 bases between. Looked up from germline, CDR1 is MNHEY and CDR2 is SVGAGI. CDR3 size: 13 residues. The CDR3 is CASSLSGNYGYTF. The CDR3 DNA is TGTGCCAGCAGCCTTTCGGGGAACTATGGCTACACCTTC.

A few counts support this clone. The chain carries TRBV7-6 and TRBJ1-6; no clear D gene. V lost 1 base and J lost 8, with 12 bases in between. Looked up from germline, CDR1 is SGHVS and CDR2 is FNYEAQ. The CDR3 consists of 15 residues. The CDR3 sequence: CASSLEAGRYSPLHF. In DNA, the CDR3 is TGTGCCAGCAGCTTAGAGGCGGGGAGGTATTCACCCCTCCACTTT.

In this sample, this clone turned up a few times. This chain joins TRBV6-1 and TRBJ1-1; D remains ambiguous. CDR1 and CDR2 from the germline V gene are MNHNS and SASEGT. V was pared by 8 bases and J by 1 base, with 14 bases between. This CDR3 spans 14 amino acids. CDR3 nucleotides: TGTGCCAGCTCCAATAATGGAGGGAACACTGAAGCTTTCTTT. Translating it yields CASSNNGGNTEAFF.

The DNA of the CDR3 is TGTGCCAGCAGTTTGCTTGGGACAGGGGGTACTGAAGCTTTCTTT. Residues: CASSLLGTGGTEAFF. The rearrangement links TRBV28 to TRBJ1-1, with TRBD1 identical over 11 bases. The CDR3 contains 15 residues. Germline CDR1 MDHEN, CDR2 SYDVKM. V shed 3 bases, J shed 5 bases, and the junction held 5 bases outside the gene matches.

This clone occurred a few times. CDR3 region: CASSLGSSITAFF. CDR3 DNA: TGTGCCAGCAGTTTAGGGTCAAGCATAACCGCTTTCTTT. The rearrangement uses TRBV28 and TRBJ1-1; D unresolved. The germline V gene encodes CDR1 MDHEN and CDR2 SYDVKM. Trimming removed 2 bases at V and 11 bases at J, with 15 bases between. The CDR3 runs 13 residues.

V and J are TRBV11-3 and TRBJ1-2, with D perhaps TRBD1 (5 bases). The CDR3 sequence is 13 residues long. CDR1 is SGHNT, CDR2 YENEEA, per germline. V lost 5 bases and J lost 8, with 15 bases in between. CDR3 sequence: CASSAGYSGGYTF. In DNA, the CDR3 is TGTGCCAGCAGCGCAGGGTATTCCGGAGGCTACACCTTC.

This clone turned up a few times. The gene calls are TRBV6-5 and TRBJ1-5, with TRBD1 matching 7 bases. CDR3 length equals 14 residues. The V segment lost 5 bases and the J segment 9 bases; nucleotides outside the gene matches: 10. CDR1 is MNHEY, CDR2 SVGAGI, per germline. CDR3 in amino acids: CASSKTGAGGPQHF. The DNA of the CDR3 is TGTGCCAGCAGTAAAACAGGGGCTGGCGGGCCCCAGCATTTT.

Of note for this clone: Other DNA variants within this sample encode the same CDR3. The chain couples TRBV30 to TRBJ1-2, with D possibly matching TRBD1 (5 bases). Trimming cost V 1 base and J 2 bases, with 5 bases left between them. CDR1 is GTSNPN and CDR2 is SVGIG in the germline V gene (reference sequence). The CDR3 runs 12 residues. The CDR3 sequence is CAWSAGNYGYTF. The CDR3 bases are TGTGCCTGGAGTGCAGGGAACTATGGCTACACCTTC.

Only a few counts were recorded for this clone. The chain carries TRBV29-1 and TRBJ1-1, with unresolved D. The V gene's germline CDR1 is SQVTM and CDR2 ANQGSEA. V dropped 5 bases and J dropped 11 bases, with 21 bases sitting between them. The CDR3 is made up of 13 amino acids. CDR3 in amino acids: CSVSWPAQTVAFF. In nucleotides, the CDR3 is TGCAGCGTTTCTTGGCCCGCCCAGACGGTCGCTTTCTTT.

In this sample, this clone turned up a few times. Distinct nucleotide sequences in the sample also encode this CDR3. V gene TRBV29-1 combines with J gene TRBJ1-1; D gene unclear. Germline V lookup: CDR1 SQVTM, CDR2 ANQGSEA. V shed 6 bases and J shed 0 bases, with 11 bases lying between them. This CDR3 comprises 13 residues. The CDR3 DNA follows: TGCAGCGTGGCGGGGAGGATGAACACTGAAGCTTTCTTT. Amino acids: CSVAGRMNTEAFF. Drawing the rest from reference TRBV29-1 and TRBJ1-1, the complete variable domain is SAVISQKPSRDICQRGTSLTIQCQVDSQVTMMFWYRQQPGQSLTLIATANQGSEATYESGFVIDKFPISRPNLTFSTLTVSNMSPEDSSIYLCSVAGRMNTEAFFGQGTRLTVV.

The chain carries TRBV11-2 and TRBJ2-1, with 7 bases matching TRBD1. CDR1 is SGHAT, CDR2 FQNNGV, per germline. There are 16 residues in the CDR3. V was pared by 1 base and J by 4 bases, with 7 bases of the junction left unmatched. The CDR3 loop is CASSLGAGGVYNEQFF. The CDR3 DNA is TGTGCCAGCAGCTTAGGGGCAGGGGGTGTATACAATGAGCAGTTCTTC.

Here the CDR3 reads CASSTQDTNYGYTF. The CDR3 DNA sequence: TGCGCCAGCAGCACACAGGACACTAACTATGGCTACACCTTC. V is TRBV5-1 and J is TRBJ1-2; D may be TRBD1 (5 bases). The V end was cut by 4 bases, the J end by 0 bases, with 10 bases between. The CDR3 is 14 amino acids. Germline CDR1 is SGHRS and CDR2 is YFSETQ.